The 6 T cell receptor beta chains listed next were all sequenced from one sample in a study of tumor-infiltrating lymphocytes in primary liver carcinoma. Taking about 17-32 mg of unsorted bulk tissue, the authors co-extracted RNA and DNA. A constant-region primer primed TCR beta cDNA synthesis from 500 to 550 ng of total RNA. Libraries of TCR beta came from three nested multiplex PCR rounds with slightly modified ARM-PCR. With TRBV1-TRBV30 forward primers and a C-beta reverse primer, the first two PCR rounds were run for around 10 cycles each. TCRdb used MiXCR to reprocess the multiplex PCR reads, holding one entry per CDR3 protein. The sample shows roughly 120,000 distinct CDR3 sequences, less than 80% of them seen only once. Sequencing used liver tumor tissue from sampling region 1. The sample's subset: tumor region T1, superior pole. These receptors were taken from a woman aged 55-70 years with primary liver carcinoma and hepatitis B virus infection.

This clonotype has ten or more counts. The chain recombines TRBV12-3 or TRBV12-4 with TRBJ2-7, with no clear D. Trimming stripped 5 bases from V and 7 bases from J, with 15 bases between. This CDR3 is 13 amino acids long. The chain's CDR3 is CASSPRQFGEQYF. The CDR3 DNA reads TGTGCCAGCAGTCCGAGACAATTCGGGGAGCAGTACTTC.

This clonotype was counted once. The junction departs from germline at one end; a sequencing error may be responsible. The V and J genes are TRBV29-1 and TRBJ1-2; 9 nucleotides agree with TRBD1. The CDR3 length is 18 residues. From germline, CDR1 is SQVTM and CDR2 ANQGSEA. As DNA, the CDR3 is TGCAGCCTGGAACTAACCCCGGGACAGGGACCCGCTAACCATGGCTACACCTTC. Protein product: CSLELTPGQGPANHGYTF.

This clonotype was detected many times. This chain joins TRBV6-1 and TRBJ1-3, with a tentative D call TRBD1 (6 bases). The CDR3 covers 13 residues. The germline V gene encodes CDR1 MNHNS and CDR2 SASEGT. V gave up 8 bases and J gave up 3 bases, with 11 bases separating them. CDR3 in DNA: TGTGCCAGCGTTGGACAGAGTGGAAACACCATATATTTT. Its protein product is CASVGQSGNTIYF.

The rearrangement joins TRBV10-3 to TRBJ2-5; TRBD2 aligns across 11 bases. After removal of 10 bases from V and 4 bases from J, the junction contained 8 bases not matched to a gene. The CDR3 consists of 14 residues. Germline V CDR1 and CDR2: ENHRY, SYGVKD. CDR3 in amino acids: CATRLAGSSETQYF. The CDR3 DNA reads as TGTGCCACTCGACTAGCGGGAAGTTCAGAGACCCAGTACTTC.

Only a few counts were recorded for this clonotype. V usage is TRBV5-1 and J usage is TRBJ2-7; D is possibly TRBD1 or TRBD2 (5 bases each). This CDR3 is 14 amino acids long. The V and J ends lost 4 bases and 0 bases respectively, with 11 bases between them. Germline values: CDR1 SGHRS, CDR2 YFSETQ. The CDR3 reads CASSRGVGSYEQYF. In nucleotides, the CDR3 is TGCGCCAGCAGCAGGGGAGTCGGCTCCTACGAGCAGTACTTC.

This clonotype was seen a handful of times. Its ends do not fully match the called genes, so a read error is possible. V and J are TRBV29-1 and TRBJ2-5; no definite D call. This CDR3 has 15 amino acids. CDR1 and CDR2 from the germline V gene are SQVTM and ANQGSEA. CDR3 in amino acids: CNVPPLVISQETQYF. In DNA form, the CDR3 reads TGCAACGTTCCACCTTTGGTGATTAGTCAAGAGACCCAGTACTTC.